Listed here are 5 T cell receptor beta chains from one sample, sequenced in a study of OX40 agonist ivuxolimab in advanced cancers. Libraries were prepared by immunoSEQ multiplex PCR; TCRdb keeps only in-frame clonotypes and omits some of them. The sample has tens of thousands of clones, around four fifths seen once. Sequences were derived from CD4+ or CD8+ T cells sorted from blood, sampled in a trial of the OX40 agonist ivuxolimab. These receptors originate from an adult with an advanced solid tumor such as melanoma, head and neck, liver or kidney cancer.

The chain carries TRBV30 and TRBJ1-1; D remains unclear. The CDR3 has 13 amino acids. Germline V gives CDR1 GTSNPN, CDR2 SVGIG (reference sequence). With 4 bases removed from V and 0 bases from J, the gap between germline ends came to 9 bases. CDR3 nucleotides: TGTGCCTGGAAAAAGGGTATGAACACTGAAGCTTTCTTT. It codes for CAWKKGMNTEAFF. The full variable domain, rest sourced from reference TRBV30 and TRBJ1-1, is SQTIHQWPATLVQPVGSPLSLECTVEGTSNPNLYWYRQAAGRGLQLLFYSVGIGQISSEVPQNLSASRPQDRQFILSSKKLLLSDSGFYLCAWKKGMNTEAFFGQGTRLTVV.

The V call is TRBV7-2, the J call TRBJ2-5; D unclear. V dropped 0 bases and J dropped 5 bases, with 4 bases sitting between them. The germline V gene encodes CDR1 SGHTA and CDR2 FQGNSA. CDR3 length: 12 amino acids. The CDR3 loop reads CASSLARETQYF. The CDR3 DNA is TGTGCCAGCAGCTTAGCGCGGGAGACCCAGTACTTC.

The rearrangement links TRBV28 to TRBJ1-1; 11 bases are shared with TRBD1. CDR3 length: 17 amino acids. The V gene's germline CDR1 is MDHEN and CDR2 SYDVKM. Trimming at V came to 6 bases and at J to 2 bases, leaving 11 bases not matched to a gene. CDR3 nucleotides: TGTGCCAGCAGGCTCCCGGGACAGGGGGTCATAAACACTGAAGCTTTCTTT. Residues: CASRLPGQGVINTEAFF.

The J gene is TRBJ1-1, the V gene TRBV27; 8 bases are a match to TRBD1. The CDR3 runs to 13 residues. Germline trimming cut 6 bases from V and 6 bases from J; bases unmatched to any gene: 6. Germline CDR1 reads MNHEY; CDR2 reads SMNVEV (reference sequence). In DNA, the CDR3 is TGTGCCAGCAGCATCCACAGGGGGGCTGAAGCTTTCTTT. This sequence encodes CASSIHRGAEAFF.

The chain employs TRBV10-2 and TRBJ1-5; D call uncertain. Trimming stripped 6 bases from V and 5 bases from J, with 14 bases between. CDR1 and CDR2 (germline): WSHSY, SAAADI. This CDR3 region has 14 residues. CDR3 region: CASRYGPADQPQHF. For the CDR3, the DNA is TGCGCCAGCAGGTACGGACCGGCAGATCAGCCCCAGCATTTT.